This is a list of T cell receptor beta chains from one sample in a study of beta chain features in type 1 diabetes. Assay: immunoSEQ multiplex PCR; the TCRdb copy retains only in-frame clones and omits some. The sample lists hundreds of thousands of clones; over 12% were seen once. Sequencing was performed on naive CD4+ T cells from blood. These receptors were obtained from a man between 18 and 35 years old with type 1 diabetes. The CDR3 runs from the conserved cysteine through the conserved F or W. A D gene is named only where the DNA matches it firmly. Only part of the rows carry a size: once, few, many, or a class if the clone is expanded.

V: TRBV30
D: TRBD2
length: 16
J: TRBJ2-3
size: -
CDR3: CAWSHGGLAGTDTQYF
DNA: TGTGCCTGGAGCCACGGCGGACTAGCGGGCACAGATACGCAGTATTTT

V: TRBV20-1
D: TRBD1
length: 11
J: TRBJ1-2
size: -
CDR3: CSADREYGYTF
DNA: TGCAGTGCTGACAGGGAATATGGCTACACCTTC

V: TRBV2
D: -
length: 11
J: TRBJ2-7
size: -
CDR3: CASRDSIQQYF
DNA: TGTGCCAGCAGGGACTCCATCCAGCAGTACTTC

V: TRBV29-1
D: TRBD1
length: 13
J: TRBJ1-2
size: -
CDR3: CSAQEVDRGGYTF
DNA: TGCAGCGCCCAGGAGGTAGACAGGGGAGGCTACACCTTC

V: TRBV18
D: TRBD2
length: 15
J: TRBJ2-7
size: -
CDR3: CASSPRSGSRYEQYF
DNA: TGTGCCAGCTCCCCCCGTAGCGGGAGCAGGTACGAGCAGTACTTC

V: TRBV30
D: -
length: 11
J: TRBJ2-7
size: few
CDR3: CAWSHSYEQYF
DNA: TGTGCCTGGAGCCACTCCTACGAGCAGTACTTC

V: TRBV29-1
D: TRBD2
length: 15
J: TRBJ2-7
size: -
CDR3: CSVATGTSPPLEQYF
DNA: TGCAGCGTTGCAACCGGGACTAGCCCTCCCCTGGAGCAGTACTTC

V: TRBV7-9
D: -
length: 15
J: TRBJ2-5
size: -
CDR3: CASSLEYLEQETQYF
DNA: TGTGCCAGCAGCTTAGAGTATCTGGAACAAGAGACCCAGTACTTC

V: TRBV27
D: TRBD2
length: 15
J: TRBJ2-3
size: few
CDR3: CASSPSHLGLITQYF
DNA: TGTGCCAGCAGTCCATCTCATCTGGGACTAATTACGCAGTATTTT

V: TRBV29-1
D: TRBD2
length: 14
J: TRBJ2-2
size: -
CDR3: CSGGRADRTGELFF
DNA: TGCAGCGGCGGGAGGGCCGATAGAACCGGGGAGCTGTTTTTT

V: TRBV7-9
D: TRBD2
length: 16
J: TRBJ2-5
size: few
CDR3: CASSLGLAGAEETQYF
DNA: TGTGCCAGCAGCTTAGGCCTAGCGGGAGCTGAGGAGACCCAGTACTTC

V: TRBV4-2
D: -
length: 19
J: TRBJ2-3
size: -
CDR3: CASSQESELAAPRGDTQYF
DNA: TGTGCCAGCAGCCAAGAAAGTGAACTAGCCGCGCCCCGGGGAGATACGCAGTATTTT

V: TRBV7-9
D: TRBD1
length: 13
J: TRBJ1-4
size: -
CDR3: CASSLGEGQRLFF
DNA: TGTGCCAGCAGCTTAGGAGAGGGACAGCGATTGTTTTTT

V: TRBV4-2
D: TRBD2
length: 16
J: TRBJ2-5
size: few
CDR3: CASSARTSGSGETQYF
DNA: TGTGCCAGCAGCGCCCGGACTAGCGGGAGCGGGGAGACCCAGTACTTC

V: TRBV6-6
D: -
length: 16
J: TRBJ2-3
size: few
CDR3: CASSRFGTGSTDTQYF
DNA: TGTGCCAGCAGTCGCTTCGGGACGGGAAGCACAGATACGCAGTATTTT

V: TRBV9
D: TRBD1
length: 15
J: TRBJ1-4
size: -
CDR3: CASSVGTGLGEKLFF
DNA: TGTGCCAGCAGCGTAGGGACAGGGTTAGGTGAAAAACTGTTTTTT

V: TRBV11-2
D: TRBD1
length: 13
J: TRBJ1-2
size: few
CDR3: CASSLGQGYGYTF
DNA: TGTGCCAGCAGCTTGGGACAGGGCTATGGCTACACCTTC

V: TRBV11-2
D: -
length: 16
J: TRBJ1-2
size: -
CDR3: CASSLVSGGPPYGYTF
DNA: TGTGCCAGCAGCTTAGTTAGCGGGGGCCCGCCCTATGGCTACACCTTC

V: TRBV4-2
D: -
length: 17
J: TRBJ2-1
size: -
CDR3: CASSQRLTRGTYNEQFF
DNA: TGTGCCAGCAGCCAAAGGCTCACTAGGGGGACATACAATGAGCAGTTCTTC

V: TRBV5-6
D: TRBD2
length: 16
J: TRBJ2-7
size: -
CDR3: CASSWGLAGGLGEQYF
DNA: TGTGCCAGCAGCTGGGGACTAGCGGGAGGGTTGGGCGAGCAGTACTTC

V: TRBV5-1
D: TRBD2
length: 17
J: TRBJ2-3
size: few
CDR3: CASSPGRDPKGADTQYF
DNA: TGCGCCAGCAGCCCTGGGAGGGACCCCAAGGGTGCAGATACGCAGTATTTT

V: TRBV6-6
D: TRBD1
length: 13
J: TRBJ1-2
size: few
CDR3: CASSYRQGYGYTF
DNA: TGTGCCAGCAGTTACCGACAGGGCTATGGCTACACCTTC

V: TRBV25-1
D: TRBD2
length: 15
J: TRBJ2-1
size: -
CDR3: CASSVPGTSGSGQFF
DNA: TGTGCCAGCAGTGTTCCCGGGACTAGCGGGAGTGGGCAGTTCTTC

V: TRBV4-1
D: TRBD2
length: 17
J: TRBJ2-2
size: few
CDR3: CASSHPGLAGNTGELFF
DNA: TGCGCCAGCAGCCATCCGGGACTAGCGGGGAACACCGGGGAGCTGTTTTTT

V: TRBV19
D: TRBD1
length: 15
J: TRBJ1-2
size: few
CDR3: CASSILTGGGYGYTF
DNA: TGTGCCAGTAGTATCCTTACAGGGGGCGGCTATGGCTACACCTTC

V: TRBV30
D: TRBD1
length: 16
J: TRBJ1-4
size: few
CDR3: CAWSVGTGATNEKLFF
DNA: TGTGCCTGGAGTGTAGGGACAGGGGCAACTAATGAAAAACTGTTTTTT

V: TRBV2
D: -
length: 14
J: TRBJ1-4
size: few
CDR3: CASRFRATNEKLFF
DNA: TGTGCCAGCCGCTTCAGGGCAACTAATGAAAAACTGTTTTTT

V: TRBV4-2
D: -
length: 15
J: TRBJ1-2
size: -
CDR3: CASSQVDRLNYGYTF
DNA: TGTGCCAGCAGCCAAGTTGACAGACTCAACTATGGCTACACCTTC

V: TRBV27
D: TRBD2
length: 16
J: TRBJ2-2
size: -
CDR3: CASSFRLAGHTGELFF
DNA: TGTGCCAGCAGTTTTAGACTAGCGGGCCACACCGGGGAGCTGTTTTTT

V: TRBV19
D: -
length: 15
J: TRBJ2-5
size: few
CDR3: CASSKGAPTGETQYF
DNA: TGTGCCAGTAGTAAAGGCGCTCCAACCGGGGAGACCCAGTACTTC

V: TRBV30
D: -
length: 14
J: TRBJ2-7
size: few
CDR3: CAWSVQGVFDEQYF
DNA: TGTGCCTGGAGTGTACAGGGAGTGTTCGACGAGCAGTACTTC

V: TRBV27
D: -
length: 15
J: TRBJ1-5
size: -
CDR3: CASSYRDLSNQPQHF
DNA: TGTGCCAGCAGTTACCGGGACCTTAGCAATCAGCCCCAGCATTTT

V: TRBV14
D: -
length: 19
J: TRBJ2-3
size: few
CDR3: CASSQGSKRRWPSTDTQYF
DNA: TGTGCCAGCAGCCAAGGGTCCAAAAGGCGGTGGCCTAGCACAGATACGCAGTATTTT

V: TRBV29-1
D: TRBD1
length: 18
J: TRBJ2-7
size: few
CDR3: CSVELPASGGPPHYEQYF
DNA: TGCAGCGTTGAACTTCCCGCCTCAGGGGGCCCGCCGCACTACGAGCAGTACTTC

V: TRBV18
D: -
length: 11
J: TRBJ2-5
size: few
CDR3: CASSPAETQYF
DNA: TGTGCCAGCTCACCGGCAGAGACCCAGTACTTC